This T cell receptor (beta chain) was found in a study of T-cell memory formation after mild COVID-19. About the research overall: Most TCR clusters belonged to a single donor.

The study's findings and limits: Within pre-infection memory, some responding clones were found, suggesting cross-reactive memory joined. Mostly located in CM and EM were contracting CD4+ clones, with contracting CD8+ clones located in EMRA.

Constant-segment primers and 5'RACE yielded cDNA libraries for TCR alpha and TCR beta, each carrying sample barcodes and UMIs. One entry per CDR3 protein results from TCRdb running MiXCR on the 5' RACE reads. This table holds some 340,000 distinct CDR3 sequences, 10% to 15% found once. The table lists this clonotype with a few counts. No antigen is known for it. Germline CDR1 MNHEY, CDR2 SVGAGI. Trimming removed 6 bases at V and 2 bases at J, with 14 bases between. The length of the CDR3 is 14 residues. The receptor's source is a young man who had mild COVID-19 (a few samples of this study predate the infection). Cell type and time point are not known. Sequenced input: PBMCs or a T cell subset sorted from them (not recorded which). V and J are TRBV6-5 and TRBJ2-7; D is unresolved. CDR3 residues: CASRPSPRAYEQYF. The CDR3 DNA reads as TGTGCCAGCAGGCCGAGCCCGCGAGCCTACGAGCAGTACTTC.